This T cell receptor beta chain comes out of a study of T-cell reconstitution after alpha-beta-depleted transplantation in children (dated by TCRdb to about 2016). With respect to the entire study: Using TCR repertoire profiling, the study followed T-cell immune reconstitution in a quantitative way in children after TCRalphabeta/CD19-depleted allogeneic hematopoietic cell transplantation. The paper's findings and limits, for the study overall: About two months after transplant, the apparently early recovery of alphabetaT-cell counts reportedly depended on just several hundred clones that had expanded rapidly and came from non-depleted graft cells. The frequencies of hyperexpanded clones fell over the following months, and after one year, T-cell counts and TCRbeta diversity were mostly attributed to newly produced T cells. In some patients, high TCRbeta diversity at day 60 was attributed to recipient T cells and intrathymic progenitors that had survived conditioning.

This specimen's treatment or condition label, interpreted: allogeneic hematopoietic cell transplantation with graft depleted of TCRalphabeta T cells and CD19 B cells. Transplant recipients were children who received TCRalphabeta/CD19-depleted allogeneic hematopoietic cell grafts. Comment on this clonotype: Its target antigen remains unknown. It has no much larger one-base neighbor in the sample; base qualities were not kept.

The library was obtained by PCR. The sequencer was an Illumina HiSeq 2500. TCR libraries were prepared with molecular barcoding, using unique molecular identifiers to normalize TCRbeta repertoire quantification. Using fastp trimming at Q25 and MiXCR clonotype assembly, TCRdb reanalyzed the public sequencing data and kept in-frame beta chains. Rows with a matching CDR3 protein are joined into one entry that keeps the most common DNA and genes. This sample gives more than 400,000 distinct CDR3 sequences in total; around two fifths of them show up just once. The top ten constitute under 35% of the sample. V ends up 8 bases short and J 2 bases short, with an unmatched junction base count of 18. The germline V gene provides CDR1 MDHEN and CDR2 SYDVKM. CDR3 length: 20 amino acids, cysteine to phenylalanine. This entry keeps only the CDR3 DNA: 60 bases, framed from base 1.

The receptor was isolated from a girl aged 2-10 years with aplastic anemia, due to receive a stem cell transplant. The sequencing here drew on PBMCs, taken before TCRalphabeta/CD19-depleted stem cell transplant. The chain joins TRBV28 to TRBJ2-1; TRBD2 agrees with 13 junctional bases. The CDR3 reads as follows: CASGNPGTSGREQTYNEQFF. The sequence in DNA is TGTGCCAGCGGGAATCCCGGAACTAGCGGGAGGGAACAAACCTACAATGAGCAGTTCTTC.